The source of this T cell receptor beta chain is a study of blood T cells in healthy people across ages. A J-beta primer mix and a sample-barcoded 5' primer were used in a second PCR of roughly 6 to 11 cycles. Each cDNA molecule was tagged by a template-switch adaptor with 12 random nucleotides. TCRdb re-analysed the 5' RACE reads in MiXCR, keeping a single row per CDR3 protein. The sample gives around 1,500,000 distinct CDR3 sequences, 28% of which show up once; about 8% is in the top ten. Remarks on this clonotype: The target antigen is unknown.

This CDR3 has 15 residues. V gave up 6 bases and J gave up 1 base, with 13 bases separating them. Whole-study findings and limits: Strong correlation existed between TCR beta diversity and naive T cell percentage. It was held that diversity estimates obtained from one million T cells represented underestimates. Older age went with lower TCR beta diversity per million T cells, in a roughly linear way.

Sample: blood. This receptor was identified in a woman younger than 45 in good health. The V gene is TRBV12-3 or TRBV12-4, the J gene TRBJ2-1; D not resolved. The CDR3 nucleotides are TGTGCCAGCAGCAGATACGACAAGTCCTACAATGAGCAGTTCTTC. Its protein is CASSRYDKSYNEQFF.